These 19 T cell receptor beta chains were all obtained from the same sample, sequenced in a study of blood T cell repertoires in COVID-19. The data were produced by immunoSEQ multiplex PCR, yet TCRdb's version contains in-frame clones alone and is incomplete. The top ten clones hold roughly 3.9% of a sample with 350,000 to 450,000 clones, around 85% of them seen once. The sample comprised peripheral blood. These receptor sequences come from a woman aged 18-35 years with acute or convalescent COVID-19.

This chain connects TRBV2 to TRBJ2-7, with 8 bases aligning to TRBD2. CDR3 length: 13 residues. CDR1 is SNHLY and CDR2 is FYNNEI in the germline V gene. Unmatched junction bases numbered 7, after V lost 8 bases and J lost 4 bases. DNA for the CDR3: TGTGCCAGCGGCGGGGGGCCATCATACGAGCAGTACTTC. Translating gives CASGGGPSYEQYF.

This CDR3 reads CASAPVLAGADTQYF. The CDR3 nucleotides are TGTGCCAGCGCCCCCGTGCTAGCGGGGGCAGATACGCAGTATTTT. The gene calls are TRBV25-1 and TRBJ2-3; 10 bases map to TRBD2. The germline V gene has CDR1 MGHDK and CDR2 SYGVNS. V lost 8 bases and J lost 4; bases outside the gene matches: 9. The CDR3 loop spans 15 amino acids.

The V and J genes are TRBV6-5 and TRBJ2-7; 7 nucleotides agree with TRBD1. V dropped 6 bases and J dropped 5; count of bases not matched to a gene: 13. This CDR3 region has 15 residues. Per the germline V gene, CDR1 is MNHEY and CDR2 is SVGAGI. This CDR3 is CASRSDRVLLNEQYF. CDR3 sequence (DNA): TGTGCCAGCAGGTCTGACAGGGTCCTTTTAAACGAGCAGTACTTC.

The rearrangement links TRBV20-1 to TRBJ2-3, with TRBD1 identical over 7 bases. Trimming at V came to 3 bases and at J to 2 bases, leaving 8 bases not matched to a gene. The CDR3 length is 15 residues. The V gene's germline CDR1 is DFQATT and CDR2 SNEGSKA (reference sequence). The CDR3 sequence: CSASPPGTATDTQYF. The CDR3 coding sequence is TGCAGTGCTAGTCCCCCCGGGACAGCCACAGATACGCAGTATTTT.

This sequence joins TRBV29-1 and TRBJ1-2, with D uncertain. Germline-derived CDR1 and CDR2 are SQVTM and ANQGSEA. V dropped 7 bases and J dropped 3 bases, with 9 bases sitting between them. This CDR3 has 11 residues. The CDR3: CSERRDYGYTF. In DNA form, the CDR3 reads TGCAGCGAACGCCGGGACTATGGCTACACCTTC.

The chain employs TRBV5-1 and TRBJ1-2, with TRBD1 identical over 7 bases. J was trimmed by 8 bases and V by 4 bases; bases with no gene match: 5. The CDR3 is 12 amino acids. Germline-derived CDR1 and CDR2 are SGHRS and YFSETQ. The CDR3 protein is CASSGTGDGYTF. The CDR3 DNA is TGCGCCAGCAGCGGTACAGGGGACGGCTACACCTTC. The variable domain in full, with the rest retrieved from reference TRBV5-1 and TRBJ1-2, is KAGVTQTPRYLIKTRGQQVTLSCSPISGHRSVSWYQQTPGQGLQFLFEYFSETQRNKGNFPGRFSGRQFSNSRSEMNVSTLELGDSALYLCASSGTGDGYTFGSGTRLTVV.

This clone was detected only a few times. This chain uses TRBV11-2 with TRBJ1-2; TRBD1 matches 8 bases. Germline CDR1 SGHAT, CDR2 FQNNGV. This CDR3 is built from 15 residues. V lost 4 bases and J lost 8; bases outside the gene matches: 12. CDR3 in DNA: TGTGCCAGCAGCTCCCTCTTGGACAGGGTTGAGGGCTACACCTTC. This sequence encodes CASSSLLDRVEGYTF.

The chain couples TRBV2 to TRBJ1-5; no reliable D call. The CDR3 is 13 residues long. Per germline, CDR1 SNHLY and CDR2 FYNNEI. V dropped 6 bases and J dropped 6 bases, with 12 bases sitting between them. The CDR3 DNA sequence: TGTGCCAGCAGAGCAATCCTCGGTCAGCCCCAGCATTTT. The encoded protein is CASRAILGQPQHF.

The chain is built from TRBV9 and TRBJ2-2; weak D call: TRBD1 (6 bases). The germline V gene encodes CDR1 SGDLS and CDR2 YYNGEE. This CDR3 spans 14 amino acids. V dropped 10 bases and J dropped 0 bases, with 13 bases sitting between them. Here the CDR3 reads CASEGHANTGELFF. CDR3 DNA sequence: TGTGCCTCCGAGGGACACGCGAACACCGGGGAGCTGTTTTTT.

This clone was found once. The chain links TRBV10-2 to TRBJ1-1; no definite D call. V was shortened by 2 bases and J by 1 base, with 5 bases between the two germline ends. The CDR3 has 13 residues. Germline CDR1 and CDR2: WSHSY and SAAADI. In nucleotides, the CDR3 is TGCGCCAGCAGTGAGCGAGAGAACACTGAAGCTTTCTTT. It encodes CASSERENTEAFF.

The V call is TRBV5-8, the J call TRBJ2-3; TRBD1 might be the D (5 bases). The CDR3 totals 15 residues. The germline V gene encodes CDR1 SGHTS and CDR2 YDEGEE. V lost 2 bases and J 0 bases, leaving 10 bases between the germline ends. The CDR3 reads CASSFFRQSTDTQYF. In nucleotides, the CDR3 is TGTGCCAGCAGCTTTTTCCGACAGAGCACAGATACGCAGTATTTT.

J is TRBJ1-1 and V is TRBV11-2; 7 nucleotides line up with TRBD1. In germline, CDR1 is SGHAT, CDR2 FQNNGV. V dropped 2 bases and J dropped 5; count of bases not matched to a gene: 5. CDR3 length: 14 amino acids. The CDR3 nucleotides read TGTGCCAGCAGCTTACTACAGGGGAATACTGAAGCTTTCTTT. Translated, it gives CASSLLQGNTEAFF.

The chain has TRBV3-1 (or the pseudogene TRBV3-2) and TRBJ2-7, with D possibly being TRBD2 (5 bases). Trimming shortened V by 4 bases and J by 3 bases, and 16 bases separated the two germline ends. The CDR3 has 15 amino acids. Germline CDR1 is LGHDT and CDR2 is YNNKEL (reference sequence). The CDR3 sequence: CASSPPGSLDYEQYF. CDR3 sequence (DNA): TGTGCCAGCAGCCCTCCGGGGTCCCTTGACTACGAGCAGTACTTC.

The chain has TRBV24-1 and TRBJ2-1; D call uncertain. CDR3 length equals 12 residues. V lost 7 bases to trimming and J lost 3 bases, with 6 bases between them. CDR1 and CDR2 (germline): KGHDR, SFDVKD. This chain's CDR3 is CATRGDYNEQFF. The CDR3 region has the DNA TGTGCCACCAGGGGCGACTACAATGAGCAGTTCTTC.

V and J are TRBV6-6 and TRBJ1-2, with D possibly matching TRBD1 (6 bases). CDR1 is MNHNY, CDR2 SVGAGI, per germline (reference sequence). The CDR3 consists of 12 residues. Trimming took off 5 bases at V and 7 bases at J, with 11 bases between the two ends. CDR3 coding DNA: TGTGCCAGCAGTCCACAGGGTCCTGGCTACACCTTC. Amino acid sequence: CASSPQGPGYTF.

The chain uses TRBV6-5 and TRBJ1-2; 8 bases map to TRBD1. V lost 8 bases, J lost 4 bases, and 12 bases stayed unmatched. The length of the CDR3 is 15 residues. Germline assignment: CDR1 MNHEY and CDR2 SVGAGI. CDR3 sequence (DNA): TGTGCCAGCGCTGGGAGCAGGGGGCGAAGCTATGGCTACACCTTC. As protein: CASAGSRGRSYGYTF.

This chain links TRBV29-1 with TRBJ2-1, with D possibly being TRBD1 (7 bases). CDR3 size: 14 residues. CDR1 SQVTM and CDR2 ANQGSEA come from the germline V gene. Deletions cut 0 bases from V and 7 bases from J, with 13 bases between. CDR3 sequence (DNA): TGCAGCGTTGAAGATCTCAGGGGGGCAAATGAGCAGTTCTTC. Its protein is CSVEDLRGANEQFF.

For the CDR3, the DNA is TGTGCCAGCAGCCCCACTCGCCCGGGACAGGGTCCCGGGGAGCTGTTTTTT. This translates into CASSPTRPGQGPGELFF. This chain joins TRBV7-3 and TRBJ2-2; 9 bases match TRBD1. The V gene's germline CDR1 is SGHTA and CDR2 FQGTGA. This CDR3 comprises 17 residues. The junction had 13 bases not matched to a gene; V was cut back by 5 bases and J by 6 bases.

CDR3 loop: CATSDRLLAGGSDTQYF. The CDR3 DNA follows: TGTGCCACCAGTGATCGGTTACTAGCGGGAGGGTCAGATACGCAGTATTTT. The genes are TRBV24-1 and TRBJ2-3, with 13 bases lining up with TRBD2. This CDR3 contains 17 residues. In germline, CDR1 is KGHDR, CDR2 SFDVKD. V shed 3 bases, J shed 4 bases, and the junction held 6 bases outside the gene matches.